The TCR beta chain described here comes from a study of blood T cell repertoires in COVID-19. About the research overall: T cells, B-cell-depleted T cells, or PBMCs provided the cDNA or gDNA that served as material.

The method was immunoSEQ multiplex PCR; TCRdb's version includes in-frame clones alone and lacks a portion of them. The sample lists approximately 270,000 clones; 65% to 90% were seen once. Between the trimmed V and J ends, which lost 6 bases and 2 bases, there was a span of 10 bases. The CDR3 runs to 13 residues. CDR1 is LNHDA and CDR2 is SQIVND in the germline V gene (reference sequence). About this clone: The same CDR3 can be traced to other DNA sequences in this sample.

The age range of participants was 18 to 89 years, with residence in about two dozen US areas. The receptor was derived from a middle-aged man who had recovered from COVID-19. Sequenced material: PBMCs or T cells enriched from blood (not recorded which). The chain links TRBV19 to TRBJ1-1; a weak D match, TRBD1 (6 bases). CDR3 DNA: TGTGCCAGTAGCGTGACAGGTAACACTGAAGCTTTCTTT. It encodes CASSVTGNTEAFF.